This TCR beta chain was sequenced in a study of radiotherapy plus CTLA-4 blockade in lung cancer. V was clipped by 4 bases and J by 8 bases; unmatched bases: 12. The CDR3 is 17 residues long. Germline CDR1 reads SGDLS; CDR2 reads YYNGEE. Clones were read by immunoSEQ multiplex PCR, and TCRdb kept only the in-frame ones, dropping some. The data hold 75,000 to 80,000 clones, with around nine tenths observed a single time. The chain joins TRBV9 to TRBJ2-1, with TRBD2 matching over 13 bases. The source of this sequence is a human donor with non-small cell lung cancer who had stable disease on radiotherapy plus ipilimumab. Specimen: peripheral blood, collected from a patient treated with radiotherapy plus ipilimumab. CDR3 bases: TGTGCCAGCAGCCCCATCCCGGGACTAGCGGGGCAGGATGAGCAGTTCTTC. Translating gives CASSPIPGLAGQDEQFF.